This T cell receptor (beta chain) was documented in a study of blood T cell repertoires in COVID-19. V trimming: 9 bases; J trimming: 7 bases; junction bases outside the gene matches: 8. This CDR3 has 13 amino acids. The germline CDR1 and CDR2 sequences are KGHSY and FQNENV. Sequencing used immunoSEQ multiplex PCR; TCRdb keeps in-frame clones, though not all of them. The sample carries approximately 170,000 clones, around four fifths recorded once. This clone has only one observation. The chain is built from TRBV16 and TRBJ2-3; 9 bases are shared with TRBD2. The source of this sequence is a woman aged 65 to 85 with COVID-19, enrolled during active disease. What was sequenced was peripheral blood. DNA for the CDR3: TGTGCCAGTTCCCAAGCGGGAGGACATACGCAGTATTTT. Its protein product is CASSQAGGHTQYF.